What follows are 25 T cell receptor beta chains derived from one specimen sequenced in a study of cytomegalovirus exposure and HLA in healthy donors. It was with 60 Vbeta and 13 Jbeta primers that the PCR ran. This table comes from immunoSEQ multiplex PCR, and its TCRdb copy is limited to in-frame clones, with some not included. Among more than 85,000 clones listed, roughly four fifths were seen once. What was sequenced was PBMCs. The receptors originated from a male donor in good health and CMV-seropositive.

The CDR3, as DNA: TGTGCCAGCAGCGTAGGGGCTCTAGCGGGAGGTTACGATGAGCAGTTCTTC. As protein: CASSVGALAGGYDEQFF. The V and J genes are TRBV9 and TRBJ2-1, with 11 bases that match TRBD2. Trimming took 0 bases from V and 8 from J; bases not matched to a gene: 10. CDR1 and CDR2 from the germline V gene are SGDLS and YYNGEE. The CDR3 contains 17 residues.

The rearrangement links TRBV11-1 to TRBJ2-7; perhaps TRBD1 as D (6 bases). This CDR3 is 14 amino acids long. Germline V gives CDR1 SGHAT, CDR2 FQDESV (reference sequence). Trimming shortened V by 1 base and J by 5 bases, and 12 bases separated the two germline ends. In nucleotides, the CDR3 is TGTGCCAGCAGCTTAGGGCTAGAGGGGGACGAGCAGTACTTC. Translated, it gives CASSLGLEGDEQYF.

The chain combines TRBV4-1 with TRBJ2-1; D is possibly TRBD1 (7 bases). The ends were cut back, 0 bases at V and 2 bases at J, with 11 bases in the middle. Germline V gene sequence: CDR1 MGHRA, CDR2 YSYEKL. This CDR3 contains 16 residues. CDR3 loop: CASSQEEGATYNEQFF. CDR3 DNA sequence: TGCGCCAGCAGCCAAGAGGAGGGGGCGACCTACAATGAGCAGTTCTTC.

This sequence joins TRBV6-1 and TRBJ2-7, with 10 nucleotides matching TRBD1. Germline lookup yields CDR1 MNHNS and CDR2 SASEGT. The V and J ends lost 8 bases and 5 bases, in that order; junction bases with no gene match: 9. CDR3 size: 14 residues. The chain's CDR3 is CASVTRDRGHEQYF. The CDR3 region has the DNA TGTGCCAGCGTTACACGGGACAGGGGTCACGAGCAGTACTTC.

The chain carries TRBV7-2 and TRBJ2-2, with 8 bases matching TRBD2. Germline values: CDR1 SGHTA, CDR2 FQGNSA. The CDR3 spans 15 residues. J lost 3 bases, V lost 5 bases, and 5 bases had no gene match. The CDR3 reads CASSPGTRYTGELFF. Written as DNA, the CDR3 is TGTGCCAGCAGCCCCGGGACTAGGTACACCGGGGAGCTGTTTTTT. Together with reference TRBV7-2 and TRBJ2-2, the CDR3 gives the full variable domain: GAGVSQSPSNKVTEKGKDVELRCDPISGHTALYWYRQSLGQGLEFLIYFQGNSAPDKSGLPSDRFSAERTGGSVSTLTIQRTQQEDSAVYLCASSPGTRYTGELFFGEGSRLTVL.

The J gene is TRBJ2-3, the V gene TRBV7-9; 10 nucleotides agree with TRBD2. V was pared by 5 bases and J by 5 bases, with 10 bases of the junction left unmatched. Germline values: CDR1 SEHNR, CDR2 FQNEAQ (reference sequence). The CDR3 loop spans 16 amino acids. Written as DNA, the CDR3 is TGTGCCAGCAGCCGTTTCGGGACTAGCGAGATAGATACGCAGTATTTT. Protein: CASSRFGTSEIDTQYF.

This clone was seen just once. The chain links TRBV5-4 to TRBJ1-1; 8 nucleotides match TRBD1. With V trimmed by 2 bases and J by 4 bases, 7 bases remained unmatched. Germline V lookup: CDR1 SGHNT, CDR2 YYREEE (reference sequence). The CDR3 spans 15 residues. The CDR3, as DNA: TGTGCCAGCAGCTTCCAGGGGGCGCAGGGCACTGAAGCTTTCTTT. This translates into CASSFQGAQGTEAFF.

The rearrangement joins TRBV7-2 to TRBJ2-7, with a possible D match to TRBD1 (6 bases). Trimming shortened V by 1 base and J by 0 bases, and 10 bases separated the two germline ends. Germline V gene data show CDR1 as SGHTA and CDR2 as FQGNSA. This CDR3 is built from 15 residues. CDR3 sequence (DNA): TGTGCCAGCAGCTTAGGACAGGCCCGCTCCTACGAGCAGTACTTC. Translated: CASSLGQARSYEQYF.

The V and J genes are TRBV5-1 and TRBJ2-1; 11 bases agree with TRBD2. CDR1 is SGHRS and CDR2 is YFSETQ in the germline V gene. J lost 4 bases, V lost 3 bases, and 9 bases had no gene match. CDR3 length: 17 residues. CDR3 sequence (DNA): TGCGCCAGCAGCTCCACCACCGGGACTAGCGGATACAATGAGCAGTTCTTC. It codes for CASSSTTGTSGYNEQFF.

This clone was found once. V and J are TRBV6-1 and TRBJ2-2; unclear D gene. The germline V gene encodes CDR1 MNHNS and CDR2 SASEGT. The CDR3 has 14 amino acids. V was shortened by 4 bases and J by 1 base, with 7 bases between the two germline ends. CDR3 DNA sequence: TGTGCCAGCAGTGCAGGATTGAACACCGGGGAGCTGTTTTTT. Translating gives CASSAGLNTGELFF.

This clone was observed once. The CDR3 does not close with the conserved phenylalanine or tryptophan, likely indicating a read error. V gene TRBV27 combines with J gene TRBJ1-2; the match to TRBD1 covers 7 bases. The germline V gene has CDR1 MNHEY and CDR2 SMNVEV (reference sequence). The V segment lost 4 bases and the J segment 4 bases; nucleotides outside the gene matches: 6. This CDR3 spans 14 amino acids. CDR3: CASSSRQGGYGYTL. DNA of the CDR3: TGTGCCAGCAGTTCAAGACAGGGTGGCTATGGCTACACCCTC.

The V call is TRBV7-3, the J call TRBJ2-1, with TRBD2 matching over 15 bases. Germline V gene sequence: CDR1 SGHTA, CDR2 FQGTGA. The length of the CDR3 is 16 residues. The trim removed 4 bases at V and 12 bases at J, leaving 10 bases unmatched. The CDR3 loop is CASSSGLAGGGVGQFF. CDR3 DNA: TGTGCCAGCAGCTCGGGACTAGCGGGAGGAGGGGTGGGGCAGTTCTTC.

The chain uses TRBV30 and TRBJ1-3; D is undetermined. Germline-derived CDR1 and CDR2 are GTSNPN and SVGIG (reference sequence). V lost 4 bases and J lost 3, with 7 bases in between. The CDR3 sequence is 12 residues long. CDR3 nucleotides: TGTGCCTGGATGCACAGTGGAAACACCATATATTTT. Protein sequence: CAWMHSGNTIYF.

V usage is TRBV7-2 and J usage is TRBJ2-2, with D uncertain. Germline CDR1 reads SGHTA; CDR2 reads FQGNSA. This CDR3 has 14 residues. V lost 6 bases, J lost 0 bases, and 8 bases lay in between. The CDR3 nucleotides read TGTGCCAGCAGTTTTATAGCGAACACCGGGGAGCTGTTTTTT. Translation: CASSFIANTGELFF.

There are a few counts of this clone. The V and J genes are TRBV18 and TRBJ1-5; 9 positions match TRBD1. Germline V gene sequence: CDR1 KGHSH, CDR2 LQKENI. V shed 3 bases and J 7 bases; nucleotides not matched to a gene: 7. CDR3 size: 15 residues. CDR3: CASSPPGQGGQPQHF. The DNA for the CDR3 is TGTGCCAGCTCACCCCCGGGACAGGGAGGGCAGCCCCAGCATTTT. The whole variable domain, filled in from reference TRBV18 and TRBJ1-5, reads NAGVMQNPRHLVRRRGQEARLRCSPMKGHSHVYWYRQLPEEGLKFMVYLQKENIIDESGMPKERFSAEFPKEGPSILRIQQVVRGDSAAYFCASSPPGQGGQPQHFGDGTRLSIL.

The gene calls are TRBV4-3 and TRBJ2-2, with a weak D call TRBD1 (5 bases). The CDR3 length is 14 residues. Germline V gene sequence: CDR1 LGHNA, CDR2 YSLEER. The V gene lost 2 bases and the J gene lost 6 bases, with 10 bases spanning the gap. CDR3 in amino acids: CASSQRIRAGELFF. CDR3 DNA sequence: TGCGCCAGCAGCCAACGGATCAGGGCCGGGGAGCTGTTTTTT.

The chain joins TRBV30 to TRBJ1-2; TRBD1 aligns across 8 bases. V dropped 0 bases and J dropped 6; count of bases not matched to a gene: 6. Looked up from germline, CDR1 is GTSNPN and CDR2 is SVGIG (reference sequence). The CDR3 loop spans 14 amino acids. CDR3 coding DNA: TGTGCCTGGAGTGTTGGACAGGGCAGCCATGGCTACACCTTC. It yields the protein CAWSVGQGSHGYTF.

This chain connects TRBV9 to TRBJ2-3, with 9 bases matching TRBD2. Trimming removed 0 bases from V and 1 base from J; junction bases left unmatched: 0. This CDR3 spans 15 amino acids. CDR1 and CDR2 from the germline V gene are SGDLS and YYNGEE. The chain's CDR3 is CASSVGLAGTDTQYF. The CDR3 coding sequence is TGTGCCAGCAGCGTAGGACTAGCGGGCACAGATACGCAGTATTTT.

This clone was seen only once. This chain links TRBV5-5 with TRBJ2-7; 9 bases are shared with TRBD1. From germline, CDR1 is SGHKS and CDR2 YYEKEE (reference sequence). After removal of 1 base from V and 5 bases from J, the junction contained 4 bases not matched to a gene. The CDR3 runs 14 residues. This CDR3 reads CASSLRDRAHEQYF. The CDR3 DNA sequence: TGTGCCAGCAGCTTGAGGGACAGGGCGCACGAGCAGTACTTC.

CDR3 in DNA: TGTGCCAGCAGCGACAGGGAAGCCTCTGGAAACACCATATATTTT. Protein: CASSDREASGNTIYF. V usage is TRBV6-6 and J usage is TRBJ1-3, with 7 positions matching TRBD1. CDR1 is MNHNY, CDR2 SVGAGI, per germline (reference sequence). V dropped 6 bases and J dropped 0; count of bases not matched to a gene: 5. The CDR3 consists of 15 residues.

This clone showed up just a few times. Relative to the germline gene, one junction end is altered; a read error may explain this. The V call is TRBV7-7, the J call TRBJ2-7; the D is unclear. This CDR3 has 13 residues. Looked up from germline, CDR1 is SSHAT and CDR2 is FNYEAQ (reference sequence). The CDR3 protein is CASSEVSGYEQYF. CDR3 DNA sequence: TGTGCTAGCAGCGAGGTTTCTGGCTACGAGCAGTACTTC.

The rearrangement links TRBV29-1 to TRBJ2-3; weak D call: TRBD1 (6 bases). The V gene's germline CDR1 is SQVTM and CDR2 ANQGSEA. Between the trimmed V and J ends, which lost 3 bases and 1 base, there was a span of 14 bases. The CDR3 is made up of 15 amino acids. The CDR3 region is CSVERGNAGTDTQYF. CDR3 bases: TGCAGCGTTGAGAGGGGGAATGCAGGCACAGATACGCAGTATTTT.

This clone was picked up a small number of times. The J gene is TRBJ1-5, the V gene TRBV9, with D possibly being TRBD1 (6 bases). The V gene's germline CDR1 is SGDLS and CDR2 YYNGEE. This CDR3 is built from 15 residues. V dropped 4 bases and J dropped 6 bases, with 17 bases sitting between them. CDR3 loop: CASSRWGRRGQPQHF. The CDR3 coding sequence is TGTGCCAGCAGCCGATGGGGGCGAAGGGGTCAGCCCCAGCATTTT.

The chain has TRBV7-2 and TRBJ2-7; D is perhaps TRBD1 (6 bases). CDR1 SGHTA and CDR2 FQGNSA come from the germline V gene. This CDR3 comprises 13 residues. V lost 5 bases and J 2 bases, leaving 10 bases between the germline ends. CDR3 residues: CASSTPGAYEQYF. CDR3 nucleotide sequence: TGTGCCAGCAGCACCCCAGGGGCCTACGAGCAGTACTTC.

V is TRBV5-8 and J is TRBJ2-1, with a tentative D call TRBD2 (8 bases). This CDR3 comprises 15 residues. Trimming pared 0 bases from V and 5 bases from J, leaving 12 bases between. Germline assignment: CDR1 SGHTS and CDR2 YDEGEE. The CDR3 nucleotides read TGTGCCAGCAGCTTGGCCGGGAGGGGGCACAATGAGCAGTTCTTC. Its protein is CASSLAGRGHNEQFF.